One and the same sample provided the 20 T cell receptor beta chains below, sequenced in a study of Ad26.COV2.S vaccination and SARS-CoV-2 variants. Some clones are missing from TCRdb's copy, which holds only in-frame ones; the method was immunoSEQ multiplex PCR. The data contain around 450,000 clones, nearly 90% of them singletons. Stated treatment: some 19 received Ad26.COV2.S at low or high dose, single or two shots; about five received placebo; per-sample allocation not given. Collection of the samples took place on day 63 after the first injection of vaccine or placebo. This material consisted of peripheral blood, taken in a trial of Ad26.COV2.S vaccine versus placebo. The receptors shown here come from a person between 18 and 60 years old who received the Ad26.COV2.S COVID-19 vaccine or a placebo.

The chain recombines TRBV10-3 with TRBJ1-1; tentatively, D is TRBD1 (6 bases). V was trimmed by 6 bases and J by 7 bases, leaving 18 bases between them. Per the germline V gene, CDR1 is ENHRY and CDR2 is SYGVKD. The CDR3 loop spans 14 amino acids. CDR3 DNA: TGTGCCATCAGGCCCGACAGGTCATTTTATGAAGCTTTCTTT. Residues: CAIRPDRSFYEAFF.

The chain has TRBV20-1 and TRBJ2-1; D possibly corresponds to TRBD2 (5 bases). V lost 7 bases, J lost 7 bases, and 8 bases lay in between. CDR1 and CDR2 from the germline V gene are DFQATT and SNEGSKA (reference sequence). The CDR3 is 10 amino acids. The CDR3 spells CSGGLNEQFF. The CDR3 DNA sequence: TGCAGTGGAGGGCTAAATGAGCAGTTCTTC.

CDR3 DNA: TGTGCCAGCAGGGACTCCTACGAGCAGTACTTC. It specifies CASRDSYEQYF. The chain is built from TRBV6-5 and TRBJ2-7; the D is unclear. CDR1 is MNHEY, CDR2 SVGAGI, per germline. CDR3 length: 11 residues. V was pared by 6 bases and J by 0 bases, with 3 bases between.

The gene calls are TRBV4-2 and TRBJ1-5; D might be TRBD1 (6 bases). V lost 0 bases to trimming and J lost 7 bases, with 10 bases between them. From germline, CDR1 is LGHNA and CDR2 YNFKEQ. The CDR3 runs 14 residues. The CDR3 here is CASSQEVRGQPQHF. CDR3 coding DNA: TGTGCCAGCAGCCAAGAGGTCAGGGGCCAGCCCCAGCATTTT.

The count of this clone is one. The V gene is TRBV19, the J gene TRBJ1-2; no definite D call. Germline CDR1 is LNHDA and CDR2 is SQIVND (reference sequence). The V end lost 5 bases, the J end lost 6 bases, and 16 bases lay between the germline ends. CDR3 size: 14 residues. The CDR3 is CASSERRGFDGYTF. The CDR3 region has the DNA TGTGCCAGTAGTGAGAGAAGAGGGTTTGATGGCTACACCTTC.

The chain has TRBV4-1 and TRBJ2-7; 7 nucleotides match TRBD1. Germline V gene sequence: CDR1 MGHRA, CDR2 YSYEKL. The ends lost 4 bases at V and 3 bases at J; junction bases unmatched: 9. This CDR3 region has 15 residues. The CDR3 nucleotides are TGCGCCAGCAGCCGATCCGGGACAGTCGACTACGAGCAGTACTTC. It is translated as CASSRSGTVDYEQYF.

This clone was picked up one time. The gene calls are TRBV6-2 or TRBV6-3 and TRBJ2-7; TRBD1 matches 7 bases. The CDR3 contains 14 residues. Looked up from germline, CDR1 is MNHEY and CDR2 is SVGEGT. Losses at the gene ends were 6 bases for V and 2 bases for J; bases not matched to a gene: 7. CDR3 protein: CASSLPGQPYEQYV. CDR3 sequence (DNA): TGTGCCAGCAGCCTACCGGGACAGCCCTACGAGCAGTACGTC.

The chain recombines TRBV9 with TRBJ2-5; D is unclear. CDR1 is SGDLS and CDR2 is YYNGEE in the germline V gene. The CDR3 consists of 15 residues. Trimming removed 0 bases at V and 2 bases at J, with 11 bases between. The CDR3 region has the DNA TGTGCCAGCAGCGTAGCCGGTCAGCAGCAAGAGACCCAGTACTTC. As protein: CASSVAGQQQETQYF.

The chain employs TRBV9 and TRBJ2-7; the D gene is possibly TRBD1 (5 bases). Germline V gene lookup returns CDR1 SGDLS and CDR2 YYNGEE. The CDR3 is made up of 15 amino acids. Deletions cut 0 bases from V and 5 bases from J, with 15 bases between. DNA for the CDR3: TGTGCCAGCAGCGTAGCAGTAAACAGGATCCACGAGCAGTACTTC. Translating it yields CASSVAVNRIHEQYF.

This clone has just one count. The rearrangement uses TRBV5-4 and TRBJ2-3, with D hard to call. The CDR3 runs to 14 residues. Germline assignment: CDR1 SGHNT and CDR2 YYREEE (reference sequence). V lost 4 bases, J lost 1 base, and 10 bases lay in between. CDR3 bases: TGTGCCAGCAGCAATATGGCGGGCACAGATACGCAGTATTTT. Translating it yields CASSNMAGTDTQYF.

The rearrangement links TRBV30 to TRBJ2-3; no reliable D call. Trimming took 4 bases from V and 1 from J, leaving 12 bases between them. CDR3 size: 14 residues. Germline CDR1 is GTSNPN and CDR2 is SVGIG (reference sequence). The CDR3, as DNA: TGTGCCTGGACCCCGGGTGCTGGCACAGATACGCAGTATTTT. It translates to CAWTPGAGTDTQYF.

The rearrangement uses TRBV24-1 and TRBJ1-5, with no clear D. Trimming pared 0 bases from V and 6 bases from J, leaving 5 bases between. Germline CDR1 KGHDR, CDR2 SFDVKD. There are 13 residues in the CDR3. CDR3 in amino acids: CATSDLKGQPQHF. CDR3 bases: TGTGCCACCAGTGATTTGAAGGGTCAGCCCCAGCATTTT.

This chain uses TRBV7-9 with TRBJ1-5; tentative D call: TRBD1 (6 bases). Germline-derived CDR1 and CDR2 are SEHNR and FQNEAQ (reference sequence). The V end lost 5 bases, the J end lost 0 bases, and 8 bases lay between the germline ends. The CDR3 is 14 residues long. CDR3 sequence reads: CASSGGGSNQPQHF. As DNA, the CDR3 is TGTGCCAGCAGCGGAGGGGGTAGCAATCAGCCCCAGCATTTT. Full variable domain (remainder filled in from reference TRBV7-9 and TRBJ1-5): DTGVSQNPRHKITKRGQNVTFRCDPISEHNRLYWYRQTLGQGPEFLTYFQNEAQLEKSRLLSDRFSAERPKGSFSTLEIQRTEQGDSAMYLCASSGGGSNQPQHFGDGTRLSIL.

This clone was recorded a few times. The chain joins TRBV7-9 to TRBJ1-2; 7 bases agree with TRBD1. The CDR3 covers 15 residues. Germline CDR1 and CDR2: SEHNR and FQNEAQ (reference sequence). Trimming cost V 3 bases and J 8 bases; bases outside gene matches: 12. For the CDR3, the DNA is TGTGCCAGCAGCTTGGGACTGGGACAGCTTTTAGGCTACACCTTC. It encodes CASSLGLGQLLGYTF.

A note on this clone: One end of the junction varies from germline; a read error may be responsible. The chain links TRBV6-2 or TRBV6-3 to TRBJ2-1; D perhaps matches TRBD1 (6 bases). The CDR3 contains 12 residues. The V gene's germline CDR1 is MNHEY and CDR2 SVGEGT. DNA for the CDR3: TGTGCCAGCAGTTACGCAACAGGGCCCCGGCTCTTC. Encoded protein: CASSYATGPRLF.

The CDR3 sequence is CASSTHARDEQFF. CDR3 sequence (DNA): TGTGCCAGTAGTACCCATGCCCGGGATGAGCAGTTCTTC. The chain is built from TRBV19 and TRBJ2-1; the D is unclear. This CDR3 has 13 amino acids. Germline lookup yields CDR1 LNHDA and CDR2 SQIVND (reference sequence). V shed 4 bases and J shed 8 bases, with 12 bases lying between them.

J is TRBJ1-6 and V is TRBV19; 7 bases match TRBD1. The CDR3 spans 15 residues. Germline V gives CDR1 LNHDA, CDR2 SQIVND (reference sequence). Trimming cost V 5 bases and J 6 bases; bases outside gene matches: 7. CDR3 amino acids: CASSARQGGNSPLHF. The CDR3 coding sequence is TGTGCCAGTAGTGCCCGACAGGGAGGTAATTCACCCCTCCACTTT.

The J gene is TRBJ2-1, the V gene TRBV12-1; the D call in the table, TRBD1, was not verified against the DNA. TRBV12-1 is classified as a pseudogene. The CDR3 length is 20 residues. CDR3 amino acids: CASSFAQIDGQGNCYHEQFF. The CDR3 DNA reads TGTGCCAGCAGCTTTGCGCAGATCGACGGACAGGGTAATTGTTACCATGAGCAGTTCTTC.

This clone has only one observation. The chain joins TRBV16 to TRBJ1-5, with unresolved D. The V end lost 1 base, the J end lost 9 bases, and 7 bases lay between the germline ends. Germline CDR1 KGHSY, CDR2 FQNENV. The CDR3 runs to 12 residues. The CDR3 DNA reads TGTGCCAGCAGCCAATTTTATCCGCCCCAGCATTTT. As protein: CASSQFYPPQHF. Complete variable domain (other parts from reference TRBV16 and TRBJ1-5): GEEVAQTPKHLVRGEGQKAKLYCAPIKGHSYVFWYQQVLKNEFKFLISFQNENVFDETGMPKERFSAKCLPNSPCSLEIQATKLEDSAVYFCASSQFYPPQHFGDGTRLSIL.

J is TRBJ2-4 and V is TRBV7-9; D perhaps matches TRBD2 (5 bases). V was shortened by 3 bases and J by 8 bases, with 8 bases between the two germline ends. Germline-derived CDR1 and CDR2 are SEHNR and FQNEAQ (reference sequence). The CDR3 length is 12 residues. CDR3 bases: TGTGCCAGCAGCTTCGGGGAAGACATTCAGTACTTC. This codes for CASSFGEDIQYF. The full variable domain, its missing parts supplied by reference TRBV7-9 and TRBJ2-4, is DTGVSQNPRHKITKRGQNVTFRCDPISEHNRLYWYRQTLGQGPEFLTYFQNEAQLEKSRLLSDRFSAERPKGSFSTLEIQRTEQGDSAMYLCASSFGEDIQYFGAGTRLSVL.